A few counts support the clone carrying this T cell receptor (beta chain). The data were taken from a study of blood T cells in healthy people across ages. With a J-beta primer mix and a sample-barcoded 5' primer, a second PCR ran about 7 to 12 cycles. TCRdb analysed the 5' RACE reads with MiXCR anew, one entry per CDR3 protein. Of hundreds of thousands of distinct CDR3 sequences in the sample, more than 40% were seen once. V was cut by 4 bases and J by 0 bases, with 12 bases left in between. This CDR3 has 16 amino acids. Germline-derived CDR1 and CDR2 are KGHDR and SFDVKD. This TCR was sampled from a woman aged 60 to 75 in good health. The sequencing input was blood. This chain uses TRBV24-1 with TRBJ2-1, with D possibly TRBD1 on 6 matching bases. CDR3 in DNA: TGTGCCACCAGTGAGGGGGCACTGAGCTCCTACAATGAGCAGTTCTTC. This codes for CATSEGALSSYNEQFF.